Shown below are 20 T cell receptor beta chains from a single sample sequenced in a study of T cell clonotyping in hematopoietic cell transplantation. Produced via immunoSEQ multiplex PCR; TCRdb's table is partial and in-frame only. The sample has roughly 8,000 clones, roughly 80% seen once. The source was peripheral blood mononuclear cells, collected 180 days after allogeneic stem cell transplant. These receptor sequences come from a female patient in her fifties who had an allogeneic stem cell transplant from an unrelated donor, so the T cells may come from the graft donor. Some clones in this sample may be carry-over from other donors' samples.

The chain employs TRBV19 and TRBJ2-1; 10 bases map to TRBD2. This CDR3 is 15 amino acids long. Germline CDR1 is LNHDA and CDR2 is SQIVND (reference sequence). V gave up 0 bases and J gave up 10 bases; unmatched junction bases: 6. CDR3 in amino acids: CASSIESSGRSEQFF. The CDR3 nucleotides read TGTGCCAGTAGTATAGAGTCTAGCGGGAGATCGGAGCAGTTCTTC.

CDR3 sequence: CASSLGATQGRGYTF. The DNA for the CDR3 is TGTGCCAGCAGCTTAGGAGCAACTCAGGGTCGTGGCTACACCTTC. This chain joins TRBV7-2 and TRBJ1-2; weak D call: TRBD1 (5 bases). The germline V gene has CDR1 SGHTA and CDR2 FQGNSA. CDR3 length equals 15 residues. The ends were cut back, 1 base at V and 7 bases at J, with 16 bases in the middle. The whole variable domain, filled in from reference TRBV7-2 and TRBJ1-2, reads GAGVSQSPSNKVTEKGKDVELRCDPISGHTALYWYRQSLGQGLEFLIYFQGNSAPDKSGLPSDRFSAERTGGSVSTLTIQRTQQEDSAVYLCASSLGATQGRGYTFGSGTRLTVV.

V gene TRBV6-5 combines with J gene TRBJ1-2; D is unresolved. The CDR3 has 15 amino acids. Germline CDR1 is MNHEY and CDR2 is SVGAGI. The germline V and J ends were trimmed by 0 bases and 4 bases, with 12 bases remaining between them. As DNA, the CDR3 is TGTGCCAGCAGTTACTCCCCAGGCTACCCCTATGGCTACACCTTC. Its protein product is CASSYSPGYPYGYTF.

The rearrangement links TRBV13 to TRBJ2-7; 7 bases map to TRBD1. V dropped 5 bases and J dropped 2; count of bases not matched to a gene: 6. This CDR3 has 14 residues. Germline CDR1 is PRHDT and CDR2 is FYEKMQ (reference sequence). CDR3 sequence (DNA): TGTGCCAGCAGCACGCTAGACAGGGCCTACGAGCAGTACTTC. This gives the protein CASSTLDRAYEQYF.

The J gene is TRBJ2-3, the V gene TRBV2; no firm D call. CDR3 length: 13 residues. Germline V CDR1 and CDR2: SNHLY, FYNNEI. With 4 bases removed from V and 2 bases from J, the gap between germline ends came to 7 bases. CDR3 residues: CASSVGFTDTQYF. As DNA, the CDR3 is TGTGCCAGCAGTGTCGGGTTCACAGATACGCAGTATTTT.

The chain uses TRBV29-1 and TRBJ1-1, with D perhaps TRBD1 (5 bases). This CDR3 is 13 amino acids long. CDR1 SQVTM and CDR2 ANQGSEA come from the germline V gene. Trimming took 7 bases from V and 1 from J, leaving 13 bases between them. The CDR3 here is CSGGGNGNTEAFF. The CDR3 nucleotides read TGCAGCGGGGGGGGGAACGGGAACACTGAAGCTTTCTTT.

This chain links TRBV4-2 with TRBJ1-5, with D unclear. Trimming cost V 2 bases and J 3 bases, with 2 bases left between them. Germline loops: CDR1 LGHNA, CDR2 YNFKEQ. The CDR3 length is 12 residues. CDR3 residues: CASSQINQPQHF. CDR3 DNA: TGTGCCAGCAGCCAAATCAATCAGCCCCAGCATTTT.

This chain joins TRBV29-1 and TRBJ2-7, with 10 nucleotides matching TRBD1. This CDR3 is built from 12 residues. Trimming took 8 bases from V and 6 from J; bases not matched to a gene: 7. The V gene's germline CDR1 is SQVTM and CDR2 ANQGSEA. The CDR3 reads CSTGQGEREQYF. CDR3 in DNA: TGCAGCACCGGACAGGGGGAGCGCGAGCAGTACTTC.

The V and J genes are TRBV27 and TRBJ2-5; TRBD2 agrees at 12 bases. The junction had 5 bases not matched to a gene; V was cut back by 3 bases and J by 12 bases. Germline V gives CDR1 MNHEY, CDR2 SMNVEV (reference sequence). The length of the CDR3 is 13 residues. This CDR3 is CASSLGLAGPKYF. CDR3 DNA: TGTGCCAGCAGTTTGGGACTAGCGGGCCCCAAGTACTTC.

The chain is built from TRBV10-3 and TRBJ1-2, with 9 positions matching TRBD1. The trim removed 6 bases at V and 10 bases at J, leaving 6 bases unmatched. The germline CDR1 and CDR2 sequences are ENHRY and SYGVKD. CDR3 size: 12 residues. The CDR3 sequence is CAIRSRDRDYTF. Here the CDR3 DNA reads TGTGCCATCAGATCCCGGGACAGGGACTACACCTTC.

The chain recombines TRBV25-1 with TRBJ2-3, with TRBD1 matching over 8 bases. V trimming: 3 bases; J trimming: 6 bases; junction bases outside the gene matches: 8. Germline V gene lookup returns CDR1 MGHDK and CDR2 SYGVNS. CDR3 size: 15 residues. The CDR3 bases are TGTGCCAGCAGTGACCTCGGACAGGGTGTCGATACGCAGTATTTT. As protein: CASSDLGQGVDTQYF.

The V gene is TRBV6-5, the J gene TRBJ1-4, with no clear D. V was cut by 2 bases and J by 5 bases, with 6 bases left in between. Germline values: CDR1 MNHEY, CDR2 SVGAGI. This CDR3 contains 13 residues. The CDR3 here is CASSYDTNEKLFF. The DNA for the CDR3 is TGTGCCAGCAGTTACGACACGAATGAAAAACTGTTTTTT.

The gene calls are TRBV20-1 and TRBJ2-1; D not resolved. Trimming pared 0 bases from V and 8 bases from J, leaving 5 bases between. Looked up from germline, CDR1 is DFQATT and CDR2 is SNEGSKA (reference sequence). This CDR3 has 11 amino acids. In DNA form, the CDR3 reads TGCAGTGCTAGAGATGACTATGAGCAGTTCTTC. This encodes CSARDDYEQFF.

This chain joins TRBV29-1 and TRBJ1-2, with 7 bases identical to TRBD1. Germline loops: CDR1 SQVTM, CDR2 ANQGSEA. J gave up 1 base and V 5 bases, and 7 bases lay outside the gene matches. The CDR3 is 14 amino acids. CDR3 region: CSVSGQANNYGYTF. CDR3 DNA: TGCAGCGTTAGCGGACAGGCAAATAACTATGGCTACACCTTC.

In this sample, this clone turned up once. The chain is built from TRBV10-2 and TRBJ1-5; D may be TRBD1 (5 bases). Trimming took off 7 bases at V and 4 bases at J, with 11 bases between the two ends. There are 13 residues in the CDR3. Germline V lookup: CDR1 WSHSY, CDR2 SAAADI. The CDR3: CASTPGSNQPQHF. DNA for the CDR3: TGCGCCAGCACCCCAGGGAGTAATCAGCCCCAGCATTTT.

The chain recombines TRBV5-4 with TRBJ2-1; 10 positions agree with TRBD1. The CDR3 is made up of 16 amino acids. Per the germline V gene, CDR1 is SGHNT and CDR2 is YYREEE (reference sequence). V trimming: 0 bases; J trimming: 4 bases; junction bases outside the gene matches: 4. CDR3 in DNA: TGTGCCAGCAGCTTGGGAAGGACAGGGGGATACAATGAGCAGTTCTTC. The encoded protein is CASSLGRTGGYNEQFF.

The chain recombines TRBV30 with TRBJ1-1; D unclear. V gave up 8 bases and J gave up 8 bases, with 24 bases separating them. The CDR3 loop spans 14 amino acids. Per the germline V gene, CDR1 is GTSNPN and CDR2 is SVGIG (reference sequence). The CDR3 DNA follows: TGTGCCAGGGATGCGCAGGCGGGGAGCACAGAAGCTTTCTTT. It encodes CARDAQAGSTEAFF.

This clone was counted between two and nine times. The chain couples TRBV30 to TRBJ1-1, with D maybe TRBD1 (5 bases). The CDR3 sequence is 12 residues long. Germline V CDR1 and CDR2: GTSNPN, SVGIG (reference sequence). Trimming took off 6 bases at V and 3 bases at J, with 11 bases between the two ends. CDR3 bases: TGTGCCTGTACCAGGGTGGACACTGAAGCTTTCTTT. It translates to CACTRVDTEAFF.

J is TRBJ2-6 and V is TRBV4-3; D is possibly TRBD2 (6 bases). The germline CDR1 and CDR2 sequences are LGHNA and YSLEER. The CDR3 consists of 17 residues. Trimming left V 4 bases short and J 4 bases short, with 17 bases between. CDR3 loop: CASSPLLRRAGANVLTF. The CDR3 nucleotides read TGCGCCAGCAGCCCCCTACTAAGGAGGGCCGGGGCCAACGTCCTGACTTTC.

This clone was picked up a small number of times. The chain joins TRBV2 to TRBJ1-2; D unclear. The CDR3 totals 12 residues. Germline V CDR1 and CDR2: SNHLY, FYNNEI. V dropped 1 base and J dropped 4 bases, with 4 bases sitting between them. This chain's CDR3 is CASSEGSYGYTF. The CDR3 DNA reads TGTGCCAGCAGTGAAGGTAGCTATGGCTACACCTTC.